A selection of T cell receptor beta chains follows, all from one sample in a study of a mutant IDH1 vaccine in newly diagnosed glioma. Sequenced by immunoSEQ multiplex PCR; TCRdb stores in-frame clones only, minus some. The data contain fewer than 70,000 clones, approximately 84% of them singletons. These receptors' antigens are unknown. The sequencing here drew on PBMCs, taken from a glioma patient whose treatment included an IDH1 peptide vaccine. All receptors come from a man aged 30 to 45 with glioma. Each CDR3 is given without its conserved first and last residue.

V: TRBV9; CDR3: ASSGQRGSVPYEQY
V: TRBV5-4; CDR3: ASSVSTSGYNEQF
V: TRBV6-1; CDR3: ASSESVISLYGYT
V: TRBV11-1; CDR3: ASSLGIYEQY
V: TRBV5-1; CDR3: ASTPGATTGELF
V: TRBV15; CDR3: ATSRVIRDRGMEQY
V: TRBV2; CDR3: ASSRDRASSPLH
V: TRBV15; CDR3: ATSGDLPWENYGYT
V: TRBV4-3; CDR3: ASSQQGQGLGEQF
V: TRBV4-1; CDR3: ASSFVAGTSYNEQF
V: TRBV19; CDR3: ASRVDRVDYGYT
V: TRBV25-1; CDR3: ASSKTSGAGELF
V: TRBV9; CDR3: ASSVGTDPIYNEQF
V: TRBV4-1; CDR3: ASSPATTPGTMWKSGYT
V: TRBV6-6; CDR3: ASRPGRITGELF
V: TRBV7-2; CDR3: ASSYRSANSPLH
V: TRBV7-2; CDR3: ASSLKQITDTQY
V: TRBV9; CDR3: ASSSRPSSGNTIY
V: TRBV29-1; CDR3: SVDSQGALFP
V: TRBV28; CDR3: ASSFGKQGRNEQF
V: TRBV18; CDR3: ASSPSGGQSYNEQF
V: TRBV11-1; CDR3: ASSPGGGHTDTQY
V: TRBV10-3; CDR3: AISESGGASGRGTGELF
V: TRBV10-3; CDR3: AISVRTATNYGYT
V: TRBV2; CDR3: ASRSTRDRNEKLF
V: TRBV7-9; CDR3: ASSLADHRGT